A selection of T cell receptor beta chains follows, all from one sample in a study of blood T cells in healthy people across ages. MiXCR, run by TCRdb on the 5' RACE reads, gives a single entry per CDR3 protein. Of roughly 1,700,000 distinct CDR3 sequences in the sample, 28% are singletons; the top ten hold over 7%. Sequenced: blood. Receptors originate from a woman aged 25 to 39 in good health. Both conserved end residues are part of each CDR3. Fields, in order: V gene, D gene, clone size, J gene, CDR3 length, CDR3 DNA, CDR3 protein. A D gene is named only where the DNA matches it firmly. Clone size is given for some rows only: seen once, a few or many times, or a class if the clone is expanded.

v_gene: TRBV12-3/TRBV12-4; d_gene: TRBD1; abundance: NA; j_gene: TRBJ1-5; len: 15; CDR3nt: TGTGCCAGCAGTTTCCGGACAGGGCGAGGTCAGCCCCAGCATTTT; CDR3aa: CASSFRTGRGQPQHF
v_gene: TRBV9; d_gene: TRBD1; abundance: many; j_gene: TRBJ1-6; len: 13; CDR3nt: TGTGCCAGCAGCGGGGACAGGGATTCACCCCTCCACTTT; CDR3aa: CASSGDRDSPLHF
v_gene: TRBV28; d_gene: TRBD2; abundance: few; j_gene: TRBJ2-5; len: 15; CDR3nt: TGTGCCAGCAGTATACTACTACAGCGGGGCGAAACCCAGTACTTC; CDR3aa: CASSILLQRGETQYF
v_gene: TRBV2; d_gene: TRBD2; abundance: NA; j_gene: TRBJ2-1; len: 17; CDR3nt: TGTGCCAGCACCCAAACTAGCGGGGGGGCTGGTAGGAATGAGCAGTTCTTC; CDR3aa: CASTQTSGGAGRNEQFF
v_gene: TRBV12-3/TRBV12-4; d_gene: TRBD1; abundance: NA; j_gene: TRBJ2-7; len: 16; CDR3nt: TGTGCCAGCAGTCCCTCTCTTGGGACAGGGACGTACGAGCAGTACTTC; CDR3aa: CASSPSLGTGTYEQYF
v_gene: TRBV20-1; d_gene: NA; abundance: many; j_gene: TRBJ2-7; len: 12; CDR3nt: TGCAGTGCTAGTAACAGCGCCTACGAGCAGTACTTC; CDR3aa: CSASNSAYEQYF
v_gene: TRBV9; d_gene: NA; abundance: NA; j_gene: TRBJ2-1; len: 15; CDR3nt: TGTGCCAGCAGCCCCCGGGGGCCGAGTGGTGGTGAGCAGTTCTTC; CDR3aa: CASSPRGPSGGEQFF
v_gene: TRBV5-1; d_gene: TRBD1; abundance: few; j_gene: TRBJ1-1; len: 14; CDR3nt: TGCGCCAGCAGTTCCTCACAGGGGCGTACTGAAGCTTTCTTT; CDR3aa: CASSSSQGRTEAFF
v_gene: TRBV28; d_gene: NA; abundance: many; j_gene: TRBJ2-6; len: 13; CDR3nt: TGTGCCAGCAGTGGGGCTGGGGCCAACGTCCTGACTTTC; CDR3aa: CASSGAGANVLTF
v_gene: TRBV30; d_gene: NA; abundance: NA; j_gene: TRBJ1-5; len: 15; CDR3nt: TGTGCCTGGAGTAAAGGGGGAGAAGGTGATCAGCCCCAGCATTTT; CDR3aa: CAWSKGGEGDQPQHF
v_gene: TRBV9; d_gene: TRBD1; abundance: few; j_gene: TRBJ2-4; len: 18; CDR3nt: TGTGCCAGCAGCGACCCGAGACAGGGTAAAGGAGCCAAAAACATTCAGTACTTC; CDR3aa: CASSDPRQGKGAKNIQYF
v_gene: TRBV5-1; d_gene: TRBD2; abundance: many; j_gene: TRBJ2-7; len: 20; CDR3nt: TGCGCCAGGGGATCAGGACTAGCGGGAGGGACCCACCCTGATACCTACGAGCAGTACTTC; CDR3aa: CARGSGLAGGTHPDTYEQYF
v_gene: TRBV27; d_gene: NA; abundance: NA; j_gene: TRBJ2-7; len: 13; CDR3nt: TGTGCCAGCAGTATTAACAGGGAGTACGAGCAGTACTTC; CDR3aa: CASSINREYEQYF
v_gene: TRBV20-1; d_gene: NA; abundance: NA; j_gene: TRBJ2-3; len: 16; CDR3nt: TGCAGTGCTGGAGGTGGAACGCCCCTTGGGGTAGATACGCAGTATTTT; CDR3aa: CSAGGGTPLGVDTQYF
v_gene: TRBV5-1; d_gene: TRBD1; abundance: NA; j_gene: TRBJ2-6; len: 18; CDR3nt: TGCGCCAGCAGCTTAGGGACAGGACTAAGCTCTGGGGCCAACGTCCTGACTTTC; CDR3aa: CASSLGTGLSSGANVLTF
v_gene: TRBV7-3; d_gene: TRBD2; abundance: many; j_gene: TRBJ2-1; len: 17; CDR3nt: TGTGCCAGCAGCTTAAGTTTGGGACTAGCGGGATACAATGAGCAGTTCTTC; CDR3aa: CASSLSLGLAGYNEQFF
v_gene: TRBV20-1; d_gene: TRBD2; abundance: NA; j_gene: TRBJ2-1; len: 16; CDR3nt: TGCAGTGCCCCAAGCCCCCAGCGGGAGGGGCACAATGAGCAGTTCTTC; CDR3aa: CSAPSPQREGHNEQFF
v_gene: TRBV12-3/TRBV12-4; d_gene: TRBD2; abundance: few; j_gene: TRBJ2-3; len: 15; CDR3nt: TGTGCCAGCAGAACGACTAGCGGGGTGGCAGATACGCAGTATTTT; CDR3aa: CASRTTSGVADTQYF
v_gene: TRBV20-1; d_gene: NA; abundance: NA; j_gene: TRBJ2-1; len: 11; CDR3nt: TGCAGTGCTTACCAAGTCAATGAGCAGTTCTTC; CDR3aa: CSAYQVNEQFF
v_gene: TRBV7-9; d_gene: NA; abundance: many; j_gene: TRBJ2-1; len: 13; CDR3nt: TGTGCCAGCAGCTCCACAACCTACAATGAGCAGTTCTTC; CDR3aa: CASSSTTYNEQFF
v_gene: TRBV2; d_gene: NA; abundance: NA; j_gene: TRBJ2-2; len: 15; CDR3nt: TGTGCCAGCATAACCGACCCTAAGAACACCGGGGAGCTGTTTTTT; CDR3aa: CASITDPKNTGELFF
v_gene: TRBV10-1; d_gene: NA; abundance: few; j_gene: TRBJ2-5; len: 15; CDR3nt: TGCGCCGGCAGTGAGTCGAGTTCGGGGTGGGAGACCCAGTACTTC; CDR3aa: CAGSESSSGWETQYF
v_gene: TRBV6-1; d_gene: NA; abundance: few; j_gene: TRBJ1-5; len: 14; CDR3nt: TGTGCCAGCAGTTGGGCAAGTATGAATCAGCCCCAGCATTTT; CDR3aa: CASSWASMNQPQHF
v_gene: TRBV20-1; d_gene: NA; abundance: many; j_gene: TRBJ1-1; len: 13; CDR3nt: TGCAGTGCTAGAGTGGGGAGGAACACTGAAGCTTTCTTT; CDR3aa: CSARVGRNTEAFF
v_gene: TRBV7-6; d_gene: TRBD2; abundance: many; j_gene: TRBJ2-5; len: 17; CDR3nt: TGTGCCAGCAGCTTAGAGGTTGGTAGCGGGGGCCAAGAGACCCAGTACTTC; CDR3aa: CASSLEVGSGGQETQYF
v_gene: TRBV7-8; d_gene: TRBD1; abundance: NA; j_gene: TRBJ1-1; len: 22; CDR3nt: TGTGCCAGCAGTGAACCGCTTACGCCCGCCGCCGGACAGGGTAACCCGAACACTGAAGCTTTCTTT; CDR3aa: CASSEPLTPAAGQGNPNTEAFF
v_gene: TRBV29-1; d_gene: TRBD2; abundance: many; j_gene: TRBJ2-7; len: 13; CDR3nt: TGCAGCGTCGCGCACGCGGGAGGTAACGAGCAGTACTTC; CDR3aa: CSVAHAGGNEQYF
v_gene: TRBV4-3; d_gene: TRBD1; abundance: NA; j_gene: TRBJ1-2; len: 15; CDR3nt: TGCGCCAGCAGCCAAGATGACAGGGGCTCCCGGGGCTACACCTTC; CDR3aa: CASSQDDRGSRGYTF
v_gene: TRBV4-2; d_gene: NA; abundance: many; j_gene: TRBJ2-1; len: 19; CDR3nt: TGTGCCAGCAGCCAAGCCCTGAGAGGGGGTAGCGATAAGGACAATGAGCAGTTCTTC; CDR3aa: CASSQALRGGSDKDNEQFF
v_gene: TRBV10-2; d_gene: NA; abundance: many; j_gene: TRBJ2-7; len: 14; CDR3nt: TGCGCCAGCAGTGACCTGAAGGACTCCTACGAGCAGTACTTC; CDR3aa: CASSDLKDSYEQYF
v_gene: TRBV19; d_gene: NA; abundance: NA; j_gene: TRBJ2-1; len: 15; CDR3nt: TGTGCCAGCAAAGATCGGCCCGACTCCTACAATGAGCAGTTCTTC; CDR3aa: CASKDRPDSYNEQFF
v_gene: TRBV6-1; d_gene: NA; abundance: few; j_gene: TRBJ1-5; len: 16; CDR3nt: TGTGCCAGCAGCTGGGCCCCGGGAGCGGGGAATCAGCCCCAGCATTTT; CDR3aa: CASSWAPGAGNQPQHF
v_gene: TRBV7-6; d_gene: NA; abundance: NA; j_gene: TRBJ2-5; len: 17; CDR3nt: TGTGTCAGCAGCTTATCAGTCCAACTCCGCCAACGGGAGACCCAGTACTTC; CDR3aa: CVSSLSVQLRQRETQYF
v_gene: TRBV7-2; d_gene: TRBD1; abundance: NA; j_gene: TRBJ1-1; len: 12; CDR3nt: TGTGCCAGCAGTTCTCGGGACAGACGAGCTTTCTTT; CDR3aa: CASSSRDRRAFF
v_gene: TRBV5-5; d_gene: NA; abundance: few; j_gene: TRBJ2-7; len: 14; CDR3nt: TGTGCCAGCAGCTTTTGGGTCGATTCCTACAAGCAGTACTTC; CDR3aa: CASSFWVDSYKQYF
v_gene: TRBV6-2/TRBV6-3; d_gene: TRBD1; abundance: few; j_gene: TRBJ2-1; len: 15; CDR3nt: TGTGCCAGCATTAGACCGGGGACAGGGGAAAATGAGCAGTTCTTC; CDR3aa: CASIRPGTGENEQFF
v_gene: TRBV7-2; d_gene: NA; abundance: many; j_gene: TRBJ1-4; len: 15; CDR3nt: TGTGCCAGCAGCGGGGTGGGGGGCCCAGGGGAAAAACTGTTTTTT; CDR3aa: CASSGVGGPGEKLFF
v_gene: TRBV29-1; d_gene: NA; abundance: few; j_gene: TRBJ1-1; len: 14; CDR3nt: TGCAGCGTTAAGGAAATCAACAGGGACGCTGAAGCTTTCTTT; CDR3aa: CSVKEINRDAEAFF
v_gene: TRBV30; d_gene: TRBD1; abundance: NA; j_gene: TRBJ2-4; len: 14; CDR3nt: TGTGCCTGGAGTGTCGGGACAGGGGACATGGTGCAGTACTTC; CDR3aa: CAWSVGTGDMVQYF
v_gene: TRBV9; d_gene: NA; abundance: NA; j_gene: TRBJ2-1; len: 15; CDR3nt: TGTGCCAGCAGCGCGGCGGGCCTAAATGAACGGGAGCAGTTCTTC; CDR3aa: CASSAAGLNEREQFF
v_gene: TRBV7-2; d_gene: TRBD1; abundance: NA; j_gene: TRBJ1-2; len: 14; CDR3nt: TGTGCCAGCAGCCCAGATGGGACAGGGGTCGGCTACACCTTC; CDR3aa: CASSPDGTGVGYTF
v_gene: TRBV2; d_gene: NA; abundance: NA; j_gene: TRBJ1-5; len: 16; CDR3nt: TGTGCCAGCAGTACCCCACAGGGTTTTAGCAATCAGCCCCAGCATTTT; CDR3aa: CASSTPQGFSNQPQHF
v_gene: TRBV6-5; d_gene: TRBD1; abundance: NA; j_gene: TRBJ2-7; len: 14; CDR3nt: TGTGCCAGCAGGACGCGGGACAGGGGCCACGAGCAGTACTTC; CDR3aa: CASRTRDRGHEQYF
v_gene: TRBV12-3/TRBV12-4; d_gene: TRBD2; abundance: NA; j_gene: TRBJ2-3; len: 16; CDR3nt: TGTGCCAGCAAGAGACGGACTAGCGGAAGCACAGATACGCAGTATTTT; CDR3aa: CASKRRTSGSTDTQYF
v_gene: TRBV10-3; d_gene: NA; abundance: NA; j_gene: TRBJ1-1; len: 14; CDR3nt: TGTGCCATCAGTGAGTCGGGAGTTCTACCCGTAACTTTCTTT; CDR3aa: CAISESGVLPVTFF
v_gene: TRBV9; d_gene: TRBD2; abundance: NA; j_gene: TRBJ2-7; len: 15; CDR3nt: TGTGCCAGCAGCGTAGAGGTGGGAGGGCTCTACGAGCAGTACTTC; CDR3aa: CASSVEVGGLYEQYF
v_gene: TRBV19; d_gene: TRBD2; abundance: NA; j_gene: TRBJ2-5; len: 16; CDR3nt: TGTGCCAGTAGTATAGGGAGTAGCGGGCTCCAAGAGACCCAGTACTTC; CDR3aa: CASSIGSSGLQETQYF
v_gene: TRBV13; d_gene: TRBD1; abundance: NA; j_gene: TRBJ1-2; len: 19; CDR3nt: TGTGCCAGCAGTTACCGGTCGGGGGACAGGGGGGTCTATAATTATGACTGCACCTTC; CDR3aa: CASSYRSGDRGVYNYDCTF
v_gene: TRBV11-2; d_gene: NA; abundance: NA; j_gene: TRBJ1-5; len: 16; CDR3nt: TGTGCCAGCAGCATAAGTGATCCCGGGAGCAATCAGCCCCAGCATTTT; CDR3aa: CASSISDPGSNQPQHF
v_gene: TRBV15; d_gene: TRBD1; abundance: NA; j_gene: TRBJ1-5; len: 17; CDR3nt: TGTGCCACCAGCAGAGATGGGAGGACAGGGCAGAAACAGCCCCAGCATTTT; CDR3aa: CATSRDGRTGQKQPQHF
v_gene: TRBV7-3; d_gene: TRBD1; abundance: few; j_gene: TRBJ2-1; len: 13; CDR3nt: TGTGCCAGCAGCTTATCCGTAGGGACAGGGCAGTTCTTC; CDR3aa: CASSLSVGTGQFF
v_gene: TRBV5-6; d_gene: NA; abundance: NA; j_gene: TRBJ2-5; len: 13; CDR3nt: TGTGCCAGCAGCATGTCGGGGGAGGAGACCCAGTACTTC; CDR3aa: CASSMSGEETQYF
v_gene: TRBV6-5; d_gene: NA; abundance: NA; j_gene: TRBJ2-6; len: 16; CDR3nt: NA; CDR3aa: CASGDRVGSGANVRTF
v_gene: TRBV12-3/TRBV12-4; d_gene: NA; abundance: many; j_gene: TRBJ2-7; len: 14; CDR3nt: TGTGCCAGCAGTTTTCGGGCAGGGGTGGGGGAGCAGTACTTC; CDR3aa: CASSFRAGVGEQYF